The 7 T cell receptor beta chains reported below all come from one sample, sequenced in a study of preoperative IRX-2 immunotherapy in early breast cancer. Here immunoSEQ multiplex PCR was the method, and the copy in TCRdb shows in-frame clones only, minus some. In the table there are 40,000 to 50,000 clones, approximately 80% of which are singletons. Specified treatment: preoperative locoregional IRX-2 cytokine immunotherapy. The source material was tumor tissue, sampled after IRX-2 immunotherapy. The receptors come from a human donor with breast cancer.

The genes are TRBV18 and TRBJ2-3, with TRBD1 matching 7 bases. In germline, CDR1 is KGHSH, CDR2 LQKENI. V shed 0 bases and J 3 bases; nucleotides not matched to a gene: 3. The CDR3 has 15 residues. The CDR3 here is CASSPPGQRTDTQYF. CDR3 DNA sequence: TGTGCCAGCTCACCACCGGGACAGAGGACAGATACGCAGTATTTT.

The chain carries TRBV6-8 and TRBJ1-2; 7 bases are a match to TRBD1. Germline V gene lookup returns CDR1 MNHGY and CDR2 SAAAGT. J was trimmed by 6 bases and V by 5 bases; bases with no gene match: 18. This CDR3 comprises 17 residues. In DNA form, the CDR3 reads TGTGCCAGCAGTGCCGACAGGGTCCAGTCACCTTCTAATGGCTACACCTTC. Protein product: CASSADRVQSPSNGYTF.

The V and J genes are TRBV11-3 and TRBJ1-1; 10 bases are a match to TRBD1. The CDR3 totals 18 residues. Trimming cost V 4 bases and J 0 bases; bases outside gene matches: 11. Germline V gene data show CDR1 as SGHNT and CDR2 as YENEEA. In nucleotides, the CDR3 is TGTGCCAGCAGCTCGCCGTCCGGGACAGGGGATATGAACACTGAAGCTTTCTTT. Protein: CASSSPSGTGDMNTEAFF.

There are a few counts of this clone. This sequence joins TRBV11-3 and TRBJ2-3; TRBD2 agrees at 9 bases. Trimming removed 3 bases from V and 5 bases from J; junction bases left unmatched: 6. Germline V lookup: CDR1 SGHNT, CDR2 YENEEA. The CDR3 contains 15 residues. The CDR3 DNA follows: TGTGCCAGCAGCTTGGGGACTAGCTCTGGAGATACGCAGTATTTT. It specifies CASSLGTSSGDTQYF. The whole variable domain, remainder taken from reference TRBV11-3 and TRBJ2-3, is EAGVVQSPRYKIIEKKQPVAFWCNPISGHNTLYWYLQNLGQGPELLIRYENEEAVDDSQLPKDRFSAERLKGVDSTLKIQPAELGDSAVYLCASSLGTSSGDTQYFGPGTRLTVL.

V and J are TRBV27 and TRBJ1-2, with D unresolved. V was cut by 2 bases and J by 3 bases, with 7 bases left in between. The CDR3 is made up of 13 amino acids. CDR1 is MNHEY, CDR2 SMNVEV, per germline (reference sequence). CDR3 loop: CASSLDGDYGYTF. The CDR3 DNA reads TGTGCCAGCAGTTTAGACGGGGACTATGGCTACACCTTC.

The sample holds a few counts of this clone. This chain joins TRBV7-6 and TRBJ2-6; a possible D gene is TRBD1 (6 bases). The germline V gene has CDR1 SGHVS and CDR2 FNYEAQ. Trimming cost V 2 bases and J 0 bases, with 8 bases left between them. The CDR3 extends over 16 amino acids. The CDR3 region is CASSLTGSSGANVLTF. The CDR3 nucleotides are TGTGCCAGCAGCTTAACAGGGAGCTCTGGGGCCAACGTCCTGACTTTC.

V is TRBV7-8 and J is TRBJ1-2, with TRBD1 identical over 9 bases. The ends lost 1 base at V and 8 bases at J; junction bases unmatched: 8. Per germline, CDR1 SGHVS and CDR2 FQNEAQ. CDR3 size: 15 residues. The CDR3 nucleotides are TGTGCCAGCAGCTTAGTGACGGGACAGGGAGGAGGCTACACCTTC. This gives the protein CASSLVTGQGGGYTF.